These 18 T cell receptor beta chains share one sample of origin, sequenced in a study of cytomegalovirus exposure and HLA in healthy donors. PCR was performed using 60 Vbeta and 13 Jbeta primers. Assay used: immunoSEQ multiplex PCR; TCRdb lists only in-frame clones, some missing. The ten most abundant clones cover over 7% of a sample with about 44,000 clones. The sequenced sample consisted of PBMCs. These receptors were obtained from a male donor in good health and CMV-seronegative.

The J gene is TRBJ2-7, the V gene TRBV23-1; TRBD1 might be the D (5 bases). TRBV23-1 is designated an ORF whose function remains uncertain. Trimming removed 0 bases from V and 0 bases from J, with 12 bases in between. The CDR3 spans 16 residues. The CDR3 coding sequence is TGCGCCAGCAGTCAATCGGGGCAGTCGCACTCCTACGAGCAGTACTTC. Translated, it gives CASSQSGQSHSYEQYF.

The chain uses TRBV5-1 and TRBJ2-3; 9 bases are shared with TRBD2. The V and J ends lost 2 bases and 1 base, in that order; junction bases with no gene match: 2. The CDR3 sequence is 15 residues long. Germline CDR1 is SGHRS and CDR2 is YFSETQ. DNA of the CDR3: TGCGCCAGCAGCTTTCGGACTAGCGGCACAGATACGCAGTATTTT. Protein product: CASSFRTSGTDTQYF.

The chain links TRBV7-2 to TRBJ1-4; no clear D. With 4 bases removed from V and 8 bases from J, the gap between germline ends came to 17 bases. Germline V lookup: CDR1 SGHTA, CDR2 FQGNSA. This CDR3 is 15 amino acids long. CDR3 sequence: CASSSQRGYGEKLFF. The CDR3, as DNA: TGTGCCAGCAGCTCCCAGAGAGGGTATGGGGAAAAACTGTTTTTT.

The genes are TRBV5-5 and TRBJ1-5, with D perhaps TRBD1 (5 bases). Trimming left V 1 base short and J 4 bases short, with 15 bases between. The CDR3 has 16 residues. The V gene's germline CDR1 is SGHKS and CDR2 YYEKEE (reference sequence). CDR3 in DNA: TGTGCCAGCAGCTTGACAGGAATGGGGCCAAATCAGCCCCAGCATTTT. Translated, it gives CASSLTGMGPNQPQHF. The whole variable domain, filled in from reference TRBV5-5 and TRBJ1-5, reads DAGVTQSPTHLIKTRGQQVTLRCSPISGHKSVSWYQQVLGQGPQFIFQYYEKEERGRGNFPDRFSARQFPNYSSELNVNALLLGDSALYLCASSLTGMGPNQPQHFGDGTRLSIL.

V gene TRBV5-6 combines with J gene TRBJ2-7, with D unresolved. V was shortened by 1 base and J by 2 bases, with 10 bases between the two germline ends. Germline V gene data show CDR1 as SGHDT and CDR2 as YYEEEE. The CDR3 sequence is 14 residues long. The CDR3 protein is CASSLFQSAYEQYF. The CDR3 DNA sequence: TGTGCCAGCAGCTTGTTCCAGTCCGCCTACGAGCAGTACTTC.

The chain combines TRBV9 with TRBJ2-5; 7 bases map to TRBD2. V was clipped by 3 bases and J by 5 bases; unmatched bases: 7. The CDR3 runs 14 residues. Germline V gene sequence: CDR1 SGDLS, CDR2 YYNGEE. CDR3: CASSAMGGEETQYF. As DNA, the CDR3 is TGTGCCAGCAGCGCCATGGGGGGGGAGGAGACCCAGTACTTC.

The genes are TRBV29-1 and TRBJ1-1; 8 positions match TRBD1. Germline V lookup: CDR1 SQVTM, CDR2 ANQGSEA. This CDR3 spans 12 amino acids. J was trimmed by 10 bases and V by 6 bases; bases with no gene match: 10. The CDR3 DNA is TGCAGCGTCGCTCAGGGGGCGCGACGAGCTTTCTTT. This codes for CSVAQGARRAFF.

V is TRBV2 and J is TRBJ2-1, with 12 nucleotides matching TRBD2. This CDR3 has 15 amino acids. Per germline, CDR1 SNHLY and CDR2 FYNNEI. V shed 7 bases, J shed 1 base, and the junction held 2 bases outside the gene matches. The CDR3 nucleotides are TGTGCCAGCACCGGACTAGCGGGGTCCTACAATGAGCAGTTCTTC. Protein: CASTGLAGSYNEQFF. The full variable domain, its missing parts supplied by reference TRBV2 and TRBJ2-1, is EPEVTQTPSHQVTQMGQEVILRCVPISNHLYFYWYRQILGQKVEFLVSFYNNEISEKSEIFDDQFSVERPDGSNFTLKIRSTKLEDSAMYFCASTGLAGSYNEQFFGPGTRLTVL.

V usage is TRBV19 and J usage is TRBJ2-7; weak D call: TRBD1 (5 bases). V dropped 4 bases and J dropped 3 bases, with 13 bases sitting between them. The CDR3 is 14 residues long. Germline V gene sequence: CDR1 LNHDA, CDR2 SQIVND (reference sequence). The CDR3 DNA sequence: TGTGCCAGTAGTAGTGGGCTAGGGGACTACGAGCAGTACTTC. It encodes CASSSGLGDYEQYF.

The rearrangement links TRBV7-6 to TRBJ2-1; 8 nucleotides match TRBD2. The germline gives CDR1 SGHVS, CDR2 FNYEAQ. Losses at the gene ends were 1 base for V and 2 bases for J; bases not matched to a gene: 10. The CDR3 is 18 amino acids. The CDR3 DNA is TGTGCCAGCAGCTTAGGACCTAGTGGGACTAGGACCTACAATGAGCAGTTCTTC. This gives the protein CASSLGPSGTRTYNEQFF.

J is TRBJ2-1 and V is TRBV2, with D hard to call. Germline lookup yields CDR1 SNHLY and CDR2 FYNNEI. The CDR3 runs 10 residues. The V end lost 5 bases, the J end lost 8 bases, and 4 bases lay between the germline ends. The CDR3 nucleotides are TGTGCCAGCAGTAACTATGAGCAGTTCTTC. Encoded protein: CASSNYEQFF.

In terms of frequency, this clone is large. V gene TRBV7-6 combines with J gene TRBJ1-1; unclear D gene. The V end lost 5 bases, the J end lost 0 bases, and 25 bases lay between the germline ends. The germline CDR1 and CDR2 sequences are SGHVS and FNYEAQ. The CDR3 is made up of 19 amino acids. The CDR3 coding sequence is TGTGCCAGCAGCCCCACCGGTCACCCGTCGGGAGCACTGAACACTGAAGCTTTCTTT. Its protein is CASSPTGHPSGALNTEAFF.

The chain recombines TRBV19 with TRBJ2-5; D possibly corresponds to TRBD2 (5 bases). Trimming pared 7 bases from V and 3 bases from J, leaving 15 bases between. There are 14 residues in the CDR3. In germline, CDR1 is LNHDA, CDR2 SQIVND (reference sequence). The CDR3 sequence is CASNLRGREETQYF. CDR3 in DNA: TGTGCCAGTAACCTCCGGGGTCGGGAAGAGACCCAGTACTTC.

Of note for this clone: Without the conserved terminal phenylalanine or tryptophan, this CDR3 likely stems from a read error. This chain joins TRBV4-2 and TRBJ1-2, with TRBD1 identical over 10 bases. V dropped 0 bases and J dropped 4; count of bases not matched to a gene: 5. CDR3 size: 16 residues. CDR1 LGHNA and CDR2 YNFKEQ come from the germline V gene. The CDR3: CASSQEPGQGTYGYTL. CDR3 nucleotides: TGTGCCAGCAGCCAAGAACCGGGACAGGGGACCTATGGCTACACCCTC.

The J gene is TRBJ2-3, the V gene TRBV29-1; D perhaps matches TRBD2 (7 bases). The V gene lost 5 bases and the J gene lost 2 bases, with 23 bases spanning the gap. CDR1 is SQVTM and CDR2 is ANQGSEA in the germline V gene. This CDR3 is 17 amino acids long. DNA for the CDR3: TGCAGCGTTCCCCCCTGCCGACCGGGGGGCTTCACAGATACGCAGTATTTT. As protein: CSVPPCRPGGFTDTQYF.

The chain combines TRBV11-2 with TRBJ2-1, with D perhaps matching TRBD2 (6 bases). Trimming pared 5 bases from V and 5 bases from J, leaving 19 bases between. The CDR3 sequence is 16 residues long. Germline V lookup: CDR1 SGHAT, CDR2 FQNNGV. The CDR3 DNA follows: TGTGCCAGCAGCCCCTCAGACGGGCGGGAAAACAATGAGCAGTTCTTC. This encodes CASSPSDGRENNEQFF.

This chain links TRBV7-3 with TRBJ1-1, with 10 bases matching TRBD1. Germline CDR1 and CDR2: SGHTA and FQGTGA. CDR3 length equals 13 residues. V shed 5 bases and J 12 bases; nucleotides not matched to a gene: 9. CDR3: CASSRGTGEKTFF. Here the CDR3 DNA reads TGTGCCAGCAGCCGCGGGACAGGGGAGAAAACTTTCTTT.

V gene TRBV28 combines with J gene TRBJ1-3; perhaps TRBD1 as D (5 bases). Germline V gene data show CDR1 as MDHEN and CDR2 as SYDVKM. The CDR3 is 14 residues long. Trimming took off 6 bases at V and 0 bases at J, with 9 bases between the two ends. CDR3 sequence (DNA): TGTGCCAGCAGATCAGGGTTCTCTGGAAACACCATATATTTT. It encodes CASRSGFSGNTIYF.